This T cell receptor (beta chain) comes out of a study of CD8+ T cells in alopecia areata (dated by TCRdb to 2017 to 2018). Context from the whole study: The treated patients took part in an open-label pilot trial in which moderate-to-severe alopecia areata was treated with oral tofacitinib at 5 to 10 mg twice daily. To study T cell clonal expansion in alopecia areata, the researchers applied high-throughput TCRbeta sequencing to both the C3H/HeJ mouse model and human patients. Clonality in the scalp was compared among normal scalp (n=4), patchy alopecia areata scalp (n=8), and alopecia totalis/universalis scalp (n=8). Biopsies were taken from tofacitinib-treated patients at baseline and at 4 and 24 weeks of treatment, and a later scalp biopsy was taken in several of the tofacitinib-treated patients. TCRbeta CDR3 regions were amplified by immunoSEQ multiplex PCR using 35 Vbeta forward and 13 Jbeta reverse primers. RNA was extracted with the PAXgene miRNA kit for fixed scalp, the miRNeasy kit for PBMCs, and the RNeasy kit for mouse skin. The SALT score, which quantifies the percentage of affected scalp surface area, was used to measure disease severity in treated patients. On the human side, TCRbeta sequencing was run on scalp tissue and on sorted CD4+ and CD8+ peripheral blood T cells from healthy controls and from alopecia areata patients with either patchy or totalis/universalis disease. Tofacitinib was administered for 6 to 18 months, and 6 months of follow-up off drug were then conducted to assess delayed response and recurrence. Study-level results and caveats: Compared with normal scalp, lesional scalp had higher clonality and more expanded CD8+ clones, particularly in alopecia totalis/universalis, a pattern that suggests antigenic drive. Because the treated cohort was small and had just a single nonresponder, larger studies are needed to establish links between baseline CD8+ expansion and response. Scalp TCR repertoire analysis is complicated because resident alphabeta T cells in normal human skin are also sequenced, whereas mouse skin is dominated by gammadelta T cells. With tofacitinib, both scalp clonality and the number of expanded CD8+ clones among the top 100 scalp clones went down significantly. During tofacitinib treatment, many expanded lesional clones remained in scalp and blood, and this persistence may partly explain relapse after treatment is stopped. TCR sequences shared between patients were less clear than in mice, possibly partly because of HLA diversity in the patient population.

Including the terminal cysteine and phenylalanine, the CDR3 comprises 17 residues. Kept here is only the CDR3 DNA, which spans 51 bases and is read in frame from base 1. CDR1 and CDR2 are read off the germline V gene as SGHRS and YFSETQ. Trimming removed 0 bases from V and 4 bases from J, leaving 19 bases between the germline ends. The time point label on this specimen signifies: about 4 weeks on oral tofacitinib. This sample's treatment or condition label indicates: oral pan-JAK inhibitor, 5-10 mg twice daily. From alopecia areata patients, peripheral blood was collected along with lesional scalp punch biopsies. After PBMCs were isolated by density centrifugation and stained for CD3, CD4 and CD8, a FACSAria was used to sort CD4+ and CD8+ T cells. A word on this clone: The clone's antigen remains unknown. There are no base qualities to consult, and no much larger clone falls within one base.

Libraries were constructed by the immunoSEQ multiplex PCR assay. RNA was extracted from all samples and reverse transcribed into cDNA, which served as template for TCR sequencing. SuperScript III was used for first-strand cDNA synthesis, primed with a 2:1 mix of oligo-dT and random hexamers. A synthetic immune receptor repertoire was used to measure amplification bias, and any remaining bias was corrected computationally. Under the source paper's analysis protocol: Raw reads were preprocessed for error removal, and CDR3 was defined according to IMGT conventions as running from the conserved cysteine to phenylalanine. To get clonality, Shannon entropy was normalized by log2 of the number of productive unique TCRs and the result was subtracted from 1. Whether scalp clones were CD4 or CD8 was inferred by matching scalp TCRbeta sequences against CD4 and CD8 repertoires sorted from blood. TCRdb holds this immuneACCESS table with in-frame rearrangements only. Some clones are missing; in checked studies, unresolved V genes explain under half, and the rest has no known cause. From that table come the V and J calls and clone size; the DNA was used to work out D and trimming. The sample table holds 90,000 to 150,000 clones, of which around 56% were seen once. The ten largest clones represent 0.46% of the sample.

The TCR originated in a human donor with alopecia areata. The chain was built from TRBV5-1 and TRBJ1-1, with TRBD1 as a weak D call on 5 bases. The sequenced sample was CD4+ T cells sorted from blood, obtained at week 4, from a patient treated with tofacitinib. The DNA sequence is given as TGCGCCAGCAGCTTGGCCGTTTCGCGGGGCGTGGGCACTGAAGCTTTCTTT. It encodes CASSLAVSRGVGTEAFF.